The subject of this entry is one TCR beta chain. The antigen is undetermined. Germline V CDR1 and CDR2: SGDLS, YYNGEE. The CDR3 is made up of 15 amino acids. J was trimmed by 4 bases and V by 3 bases; bases with no gene match: 4. The authors split each subset's genomic DNA evenly across several immunoSEQ plates. Authors' analysis steps: Filtering of immunoSEQ junctional sequences could not match full-length read filtering. Produced via immunoSEQ multiplex PCR; TCRdb's table is partial and in-frame only. V, J and clone size derive from that table, while D and trimming were established from the DNA sequence. The table records 2,500,000 or so clones, just under 95% of them present only once. The sample belongs to a study of shared clonotypes between healthy human individuals. The study, taken as a whole, reports: Depth of sequencing was expected to influence donor clonotype sharing. Estimated clonotype richness was generally higher in naive than memory subsets.

Sequenced material: naive CD4+ T cells from PBMCs. Indicated subset: CD45RA+ positively selected. This chain joins TRBV9 and TRBJ2-3, with 11 bases aligning to TRBD1. The receptor comes from a man aged 18 to 30 in good health. Some clones in this sample may be carry-over from other donors' samples. In DNA, the CDR3 is TGTGCCAGCAGCGAGCGGACAGGGGGCCCAGATACGCAGTATTTT. It specifies CASSERTGGPDTQYF.